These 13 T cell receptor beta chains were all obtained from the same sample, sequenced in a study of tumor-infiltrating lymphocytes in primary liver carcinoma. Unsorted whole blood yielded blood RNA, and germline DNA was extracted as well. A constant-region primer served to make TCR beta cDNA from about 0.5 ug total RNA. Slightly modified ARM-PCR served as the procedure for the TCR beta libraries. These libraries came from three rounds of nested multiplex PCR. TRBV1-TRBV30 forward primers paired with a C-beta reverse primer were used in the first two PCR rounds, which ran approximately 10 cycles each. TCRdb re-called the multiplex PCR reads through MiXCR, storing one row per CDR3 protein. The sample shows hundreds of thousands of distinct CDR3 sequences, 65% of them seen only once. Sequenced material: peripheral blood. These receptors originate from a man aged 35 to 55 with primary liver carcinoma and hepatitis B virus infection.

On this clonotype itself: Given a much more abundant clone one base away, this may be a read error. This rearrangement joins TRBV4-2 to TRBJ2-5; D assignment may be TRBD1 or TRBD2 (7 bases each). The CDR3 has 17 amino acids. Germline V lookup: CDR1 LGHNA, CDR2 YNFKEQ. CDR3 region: CASSQVGGGSYQEIQYF. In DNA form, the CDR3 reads TGTGCCAGCAGCCAAGTAGGGGGCGGGAGTTACCAAGAGATCCAGTACTTC.

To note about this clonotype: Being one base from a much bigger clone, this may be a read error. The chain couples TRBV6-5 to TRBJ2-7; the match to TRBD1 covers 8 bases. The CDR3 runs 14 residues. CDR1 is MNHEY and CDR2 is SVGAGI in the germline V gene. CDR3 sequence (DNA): TGTGACAGCAGCCCTAGGTCCGGGACAGGCGAGCAGTACTTC. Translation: CDSSPRSGTGEQYF.

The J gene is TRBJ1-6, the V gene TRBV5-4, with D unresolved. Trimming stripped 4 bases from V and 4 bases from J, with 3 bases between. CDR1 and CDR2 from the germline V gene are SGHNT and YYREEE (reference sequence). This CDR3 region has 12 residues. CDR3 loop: CASSEYNSPLHF. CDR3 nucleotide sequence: TGTGCCAGCAGCGAGTATAATTCACCCCTCCACTTT.

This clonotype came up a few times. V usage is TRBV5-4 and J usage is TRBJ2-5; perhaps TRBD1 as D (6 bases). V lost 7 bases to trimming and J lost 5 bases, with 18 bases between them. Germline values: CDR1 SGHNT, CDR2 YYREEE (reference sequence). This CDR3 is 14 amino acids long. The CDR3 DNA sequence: TGTGCCAGCCGGCAGGGGAGCAGGATGGAGACCCAGTACTTC. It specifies CASRQGSRMETQYF.

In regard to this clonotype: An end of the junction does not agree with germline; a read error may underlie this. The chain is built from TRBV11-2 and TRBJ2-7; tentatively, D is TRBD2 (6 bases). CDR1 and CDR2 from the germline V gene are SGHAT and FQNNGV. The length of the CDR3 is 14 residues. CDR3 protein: CANSLDRTSREQCF. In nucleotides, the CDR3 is TGTGCCAACAGCTTAGATCGAACGTCCCGGGAGCAGTGCTTC.

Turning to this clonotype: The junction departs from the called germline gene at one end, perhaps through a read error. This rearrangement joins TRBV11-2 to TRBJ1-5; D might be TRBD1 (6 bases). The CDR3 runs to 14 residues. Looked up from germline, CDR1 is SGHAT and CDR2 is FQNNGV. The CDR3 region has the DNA TGTGCCAACAGCGCGGACAGCTACAATCAGCCCCAGCATTTT. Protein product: CANSADSYNQPQHF.

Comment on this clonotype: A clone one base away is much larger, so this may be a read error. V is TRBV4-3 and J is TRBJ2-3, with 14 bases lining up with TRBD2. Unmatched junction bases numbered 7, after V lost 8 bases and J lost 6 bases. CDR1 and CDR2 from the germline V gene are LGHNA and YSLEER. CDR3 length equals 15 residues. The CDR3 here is CASGEGLAGEDTQYF. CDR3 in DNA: TGCGCCAGCGGCGAGGGACTAGCGGGAGAGGATACGCAGTATTTT.

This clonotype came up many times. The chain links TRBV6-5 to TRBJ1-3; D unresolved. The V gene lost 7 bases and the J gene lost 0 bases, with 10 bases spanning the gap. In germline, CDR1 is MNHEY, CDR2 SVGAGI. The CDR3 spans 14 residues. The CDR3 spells CASTPHGSGNTIYF. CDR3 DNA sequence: TGTGCCAGCACTCCCCATGGCTCTGGAAACACCATATATTTT.

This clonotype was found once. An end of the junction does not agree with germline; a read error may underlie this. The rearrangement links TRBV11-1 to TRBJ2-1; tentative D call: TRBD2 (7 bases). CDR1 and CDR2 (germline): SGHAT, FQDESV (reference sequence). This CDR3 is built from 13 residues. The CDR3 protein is CDSRGGGLAGQIF. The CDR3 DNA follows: TGTGACAGCAGGGGAGGGGGGCTAGCTGGACAGATCTTC.

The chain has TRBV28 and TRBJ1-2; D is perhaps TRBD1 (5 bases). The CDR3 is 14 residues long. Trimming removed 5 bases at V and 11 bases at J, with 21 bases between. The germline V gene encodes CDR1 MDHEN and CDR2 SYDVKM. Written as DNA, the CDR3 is TGTGCCAGCAGTCCTCAATTCCGGGACGCTTGGTACACCTTC. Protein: CASSPQFRDAWYTF.

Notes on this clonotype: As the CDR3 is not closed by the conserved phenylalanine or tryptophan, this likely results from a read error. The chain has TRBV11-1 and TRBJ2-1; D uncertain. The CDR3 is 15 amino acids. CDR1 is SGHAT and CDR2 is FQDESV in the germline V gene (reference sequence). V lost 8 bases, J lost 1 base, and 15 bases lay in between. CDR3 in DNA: TGTGCCAGCTGCGATTCTAGTTCATCCTACAATGAGCAGTTCCTC. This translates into CASCDSSSSYNEQFL.

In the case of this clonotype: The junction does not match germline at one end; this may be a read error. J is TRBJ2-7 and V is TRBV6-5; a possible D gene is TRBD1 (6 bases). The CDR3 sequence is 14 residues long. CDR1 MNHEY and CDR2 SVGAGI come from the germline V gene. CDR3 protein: CASSYTGSSYEKYF. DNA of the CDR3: TGTGCCAGCAGTTACACAGGGAGCTCCTACGAGAAGTACTTC.

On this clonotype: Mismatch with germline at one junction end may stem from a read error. Here the CDR3 DNA reads TGTGTCAGCAGCCAGGAACTAGCTTACGAGCAGTACTTC. It codes for CVSSQELAYEQYF. The chain is built from TRBV6-2 or TRBV6-3 and TRBJ2-7; TRBD2 might be the D (6 bases). This CDR3 is built from 13 residues. Germline CDR1 reads MNHEY; CDR2 reads SVGEGT.